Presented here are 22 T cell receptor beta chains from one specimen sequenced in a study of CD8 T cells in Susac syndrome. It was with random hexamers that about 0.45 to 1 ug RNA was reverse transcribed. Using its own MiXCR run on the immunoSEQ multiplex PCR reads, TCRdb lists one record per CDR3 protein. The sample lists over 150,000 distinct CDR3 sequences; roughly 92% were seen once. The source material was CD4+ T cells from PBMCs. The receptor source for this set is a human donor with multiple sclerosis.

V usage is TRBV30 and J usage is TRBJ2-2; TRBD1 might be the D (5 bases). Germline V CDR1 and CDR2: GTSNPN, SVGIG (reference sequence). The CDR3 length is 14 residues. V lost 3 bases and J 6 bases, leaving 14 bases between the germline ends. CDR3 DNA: TGTGCCTGGAGCCCTAATGGGGCAGCCGGGGAGCTGTTTTTT. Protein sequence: CAWSPNGAAGELFF.

CDR3: CSATGLAPDTQYF. CDR3 sequence (DNA): TGCAGTGCTACGGGACTAGCTCCAGATACGCAGTATTTT. V is TRBV20-1 and J is TRBJ2-3; 9 positions agree with TRBD2. Per the germline V gene, CDR1 is DFQATT and CDR2 is SNEGSKA (reference sequence). This CDR3 is 13 amino acids long. J was trimmed by 4 bases and V by 4 bases; bases with no gene match: 3.

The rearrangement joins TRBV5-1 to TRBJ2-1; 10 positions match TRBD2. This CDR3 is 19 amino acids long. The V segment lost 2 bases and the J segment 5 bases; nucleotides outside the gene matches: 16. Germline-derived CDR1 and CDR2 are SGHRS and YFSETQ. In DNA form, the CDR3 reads TGCGCCAGCAGCTTAGGATCTCCCATAGCGGGAGGAGTGCACAATGAGCAGTTCTTC. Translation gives CASSLGSPIAGGVHNEQFF.

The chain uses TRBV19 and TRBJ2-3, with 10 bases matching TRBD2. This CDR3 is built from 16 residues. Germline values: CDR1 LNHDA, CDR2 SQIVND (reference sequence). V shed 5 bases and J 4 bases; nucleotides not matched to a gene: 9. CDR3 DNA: TGTGCCAGTAGTTCCCCTAGCGGGAGTAACGCAGATACGCAGTATTTT. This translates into CASSSPSGSNADTQYF.

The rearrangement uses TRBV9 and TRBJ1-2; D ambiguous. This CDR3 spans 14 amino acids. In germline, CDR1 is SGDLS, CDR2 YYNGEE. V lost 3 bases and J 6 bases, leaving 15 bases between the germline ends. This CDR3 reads CASSARSAAHGYTF. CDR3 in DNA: TGTGCCAGCAGCGCCCGTTCTGCCGCACATGGCTACACCTTC.

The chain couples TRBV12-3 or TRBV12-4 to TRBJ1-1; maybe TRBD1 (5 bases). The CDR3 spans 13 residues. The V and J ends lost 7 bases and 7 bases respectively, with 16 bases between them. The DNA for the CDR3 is TGTGCCAGCAAACCCCCAGGGTCGCGTGAAGCTTTCTTT. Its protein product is CASKPPGSREAFF.

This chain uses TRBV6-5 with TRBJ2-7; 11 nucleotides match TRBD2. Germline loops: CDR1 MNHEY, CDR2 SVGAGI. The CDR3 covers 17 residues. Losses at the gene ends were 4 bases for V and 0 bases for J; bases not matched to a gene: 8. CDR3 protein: CASSSSLAGGPSYEQYF. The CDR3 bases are TGTGCCAGCAGTTCTTCTCTAGCGGGAGGCCCCTCCTACGAGCAGTACTTC.

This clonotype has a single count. CDR3 sequence: CAWSWGEGTVYGYTF. In nucleotides, the CDR3 is TGTGCCTGGAGTTGGGGAGAGGGGACGGTTTATGGCTACACCTTC. V usage is TRBV30 and J usage is TRBJ1-2; TRBD1 is a possible D gene (5 bases). V lost 2 bases and J lost 5, with 18 bases in between. CDR3 length equals 15 residues. CDR1 and CDR2 (germline): GTSNPN, SVGIG (reference sequence).

CDR3 sequence (DNA): TGTGCCAGCAGTTTGGACAGCATCAATCAGCCCCAGCATTTT. As protein: CASSLDSINQPQHF. The chain links TRBV12-3 or TRBV12-4 to TRBJ1-5; tentative D call: TRBD1 (6 bases). CDR3 length: 14 amino acids. V gave up 3 bases and J gave up 3 bases, with 9 bases separating them.

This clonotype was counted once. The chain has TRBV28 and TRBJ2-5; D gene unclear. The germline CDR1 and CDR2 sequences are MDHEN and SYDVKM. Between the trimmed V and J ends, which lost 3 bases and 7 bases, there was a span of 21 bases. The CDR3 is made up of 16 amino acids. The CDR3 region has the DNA TGTGCCAGCAGTTTGGTCATCTCGGGCCCCCTAGGGACCCAGTACTTC. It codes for CASSLVISGPLGTQYF.

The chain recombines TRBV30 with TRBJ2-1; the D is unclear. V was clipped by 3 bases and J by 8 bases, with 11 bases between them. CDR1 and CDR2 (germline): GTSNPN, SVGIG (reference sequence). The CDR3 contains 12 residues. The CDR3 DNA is TGTGCCTGGAGGGGGTACGGGTATGAGCAGTTCTTC. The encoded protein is CAWRGYGYEQFF. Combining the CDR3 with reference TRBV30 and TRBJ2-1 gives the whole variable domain SQTIHQWPATLVQPVGSPLSLECTVEGTSNPNLYWYRQAAGRGLQLLFYSVGIGQISSEVPQNLSASRPQDRQFILSSKKLLLSDSGFYLCAWRGYGYEQFFGPGTRLTVL.

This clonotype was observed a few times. The chain's CDR3 is CASTPAGGYEQYF. The DNA for the CDR3 is TGCGCCAGCACCCCCGCAGGGGGGTACGAGCAGTACTTC. The genes are TRBV5-1 and TRBJ2-7; a weak D match, TRBD1 (7 bases). The V end was cut by 6 bases, the J end by 4 bases, with 14 bases between. The CDR3 has 13 residues. CDR1 and CDR2 (germline): SGHRS, YFSETQ.

CDR3 in amino acids: CSAREPREGGPQHF. CDR3 DNA: TGCAGTGCTAGAGAACCAAGGGAAGGCGGGCCCCAGCATTTT. The chain employs TRBV20-1 and TRBJ1-5; D not certain. V dropped 0 bases and J dropped 9 bases, with 15 bases sitting between them. Germline CDR1 reads DFQATT; CDR2 reads SNEGSKA (reference sequence). The CDR3 loop spans 14 amino acids.

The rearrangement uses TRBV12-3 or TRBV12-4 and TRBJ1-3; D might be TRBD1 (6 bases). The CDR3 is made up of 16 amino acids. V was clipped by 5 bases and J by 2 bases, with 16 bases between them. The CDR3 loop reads CASSPLSGAPGNTIYF. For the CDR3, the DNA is TGTGCCAGCAGTCCCCTCTCAGGGGCCCCTGGAAACACCATATATTTT.

The CDR3 loop reads CSARDWLAGSGTQYF. CDR3 DNA: TGCAGTGCTAGAGATTGGCTTGCCGGGTCCGGGACCCAGTACTTC. This sequence joins TRBV20-1 and TRBJ2-5, with D hard to call. Trimming removed 0 bases at V and 7 bases at J, with 18 bases between. The CDR3 is 15 amino acids. Germline-derived CDR1 and CDR2 are DFQATT and SNEGSKA (reference sequence).

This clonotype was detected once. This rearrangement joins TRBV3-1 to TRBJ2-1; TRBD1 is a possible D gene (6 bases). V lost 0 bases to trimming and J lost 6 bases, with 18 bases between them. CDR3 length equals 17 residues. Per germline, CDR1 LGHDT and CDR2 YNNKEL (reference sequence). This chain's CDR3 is CASSQEVGGPSLNEQFF. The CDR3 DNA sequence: TGTGCCAGCAGCCAAGAGGTAGGGGGACCTTCCCTCAATGAGCAGTTCTTC.

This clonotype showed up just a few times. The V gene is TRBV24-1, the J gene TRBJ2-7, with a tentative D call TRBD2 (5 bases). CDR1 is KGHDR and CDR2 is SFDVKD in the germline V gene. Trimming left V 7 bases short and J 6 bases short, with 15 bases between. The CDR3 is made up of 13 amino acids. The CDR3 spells CATSDPGYSEQYF. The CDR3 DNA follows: TGTGCCACCAGCGATCCGGGATACAGCGAGCAGTACTTC.

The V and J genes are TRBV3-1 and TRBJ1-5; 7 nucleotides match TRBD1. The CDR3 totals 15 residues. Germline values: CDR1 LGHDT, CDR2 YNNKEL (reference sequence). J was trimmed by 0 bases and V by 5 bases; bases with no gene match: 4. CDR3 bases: TGTGCCAGCAGCTCCGGGACAGCTAGCAATCAGCCCCAGCATTTT. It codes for CASSSGTASNQPQHF.

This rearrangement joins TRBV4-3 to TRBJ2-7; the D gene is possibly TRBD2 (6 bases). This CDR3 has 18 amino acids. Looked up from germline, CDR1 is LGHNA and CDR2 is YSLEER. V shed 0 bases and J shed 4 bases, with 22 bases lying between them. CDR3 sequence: CASSQDFTGGVSSYEQYF. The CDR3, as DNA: TGCGCCAGCAGCCAAGATTTTACGGGCGGGGTCTCAAGTTACGAGCAGTACTTC.

The CDR3 DNA sequence: TGTGCCAGCTCACCATCAGGGGTGGGTTACAATGAGCAGTTCTTC. This gives the protein CASSPSGVGYNEQFF. V is TRBV18 and J is TRBJ2-1; D might be TRBD1 (6 bases). CDR3 length equals 15 residues. Germline loops: CDR1 KGHSH, CDR2 LQKENI. The V and J ends lost 2 bases and 4 bases respectively, with 12 bases between them.

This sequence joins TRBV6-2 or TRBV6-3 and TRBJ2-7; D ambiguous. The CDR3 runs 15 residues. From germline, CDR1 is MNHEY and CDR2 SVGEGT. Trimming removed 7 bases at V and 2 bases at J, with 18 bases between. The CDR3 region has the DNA TGTGCCAGCAATACCCGGGTCTTCCCAACCTACGAGCAGTACTTC. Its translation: CASNTRVFPTYEQYF.

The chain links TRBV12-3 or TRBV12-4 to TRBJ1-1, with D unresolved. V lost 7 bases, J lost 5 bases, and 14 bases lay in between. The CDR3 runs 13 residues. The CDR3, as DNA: TGTGCCAGCAACCCGAGGGTTGCGACTGAAGCTTTCTTT. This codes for CASNPRVATEAFF.